The 23 T cell receptor beta chains below were found in one sample sequenced in a study of T-cell reconstitution after alpha-beta-depleted transplantation in children. The TCRbeta library was prepared with unique molecular identifiers. TCRdb reprocessed the PCR reads with MiXCR, giving one entry per CDR3 protein. The sample lists around 530,000 distinct CDR3 sequences, about 30% occurring once. The sequenced sample was PBMCs from the stem cell graft donor, obtained from the stem cell graft. Receptors were obtained from a human donor who donated a stem cell graft to a child with aplastic anemia.

The V gene is TRBV20-1, the J gene TRBJ1-3; the D is unclear. The CDR3 is 11 amino acids. The V gene lost 1 base and the J gene lost 6 bases, with 4 bases spanning the gap. From germline, CDR1 is DFQATT and CDR2 SNEGSKA (reference sequence). CDR3 loop: CSARGENTIYF. DNA for the CDR3: TGCAGTGCTAGAGGGGAAAACACCATATATTTT.

Only a few counts were recorded for this clonotype. V and J are TRBV20-1 and TRBJ2-2; 10 bases map to TRBD2. J gave up 5 bases and V 5 bases, and 17 bases lay outside the gene matches. The germline gives CDR1 DFQATT, CDR2 SNEGSKA (reference sequence). CDR3 length: 18 amino acids. The DNA of the CDR3 is TGCAGTGCTCCGCCCCCGCGTCTAGCGGGAGTTGGAACCGGGGAGCTGTTTTTT. This gives the protein CSAPPPRLAGVGTGELFF.

This clonotype came up many times. The chain uses TRBV12-3 or TRBV12-4 and TRBJ2-1, with D possibly TRBD1 on 6 matching bases. The CDR3 is 13 amino acids. V lost 5 bases, J lost 4 bases, and 9 bases lay in between. The CDR3 is CASSQDSYNEQFF. CDR3 coding DNA: TGTGCCAGCAGTCAGGACAGTTACAATGAGCAGTTCTTC.

The table lists this clonotype with a few counts. J is TRBJ2-1 and V is TRBV5-1, with 7 bases identical to TRBD1. CDR1 and CDR2 (germline): SGHRS, YFSETQ. The CDR3 is 15 residues long. Trimming cost V 0 bases and J 4 bases; bases outside gene matches: 4. The CDR3 protein is CASSLEGAWYNEQFF. For the CDR3, the DNA is TGCGCCAGCAGCTTGGAGGGGGCTTGGTACAATGAGCAGTTCTTC.

The chain carries TRBV30 and TRBJ2-3, with 9 bases lining up with TRBD2. The CDR3 is made up of 15 amino acids. Germline V gives CDR1 GTSNPN, CDR2 SVGIG (reference sequence). Germline trimming cut 5 bases from V and 2 bases from J; bases unmatched to any gene: 8. CDR3 coding DNA: TGTGCCTGGGGTACCGGGACTAGCTTCACAGATACGCAGTATTTT. Residues: CAWGTGTSFTDTQYF.

This clonotype appeared many times. This chain links TRBV13 with TRBJ1-5; D remains unclear. The CDR3 contains 15 residues. V was trimmed by 0 bases and J by 4 bases, leaving 10 bases between them. Germline V gene data show CDR1 as PRHDT and CDR2 as FYEKMQ (reference sequence). CDR3 sequence reads: CASSLGAGRNQPQHF. CDR3 coding DNA: TGTGCCAGCAGCTTAGGGGCAGGTCGGAATCAGCCCCAGCATTTT.

In its sample, this clonotype was seen a few times. The J gene is TRBJ1-4, the V gene TRBV12-3 or TRBV12-4, with 8 positions matching TRBD1. This CDR3 is 15 amino acids long. V was clipped by 6 bases and J by 8 bases; unmatched bases: 11. In DNA form, the CDR3 reads TGTGCCAGCAGCAAGCAGACAGGGGAGCGGGAAAAACTGTTTTTT. Translating it yields CASSKQTGEREKLFF.

The rearrangement joins TRBV5-1 to TRBJ2-7; TRBD2 matches 9 bases. The CDR3 covers 14 residues. V was pared by 5 bases and J by 3 bases, with 6 bases of the junction left unmatched. The V gene's germline CDR1 is SGHRS and CDR2 YFSETQ. CDR3 amino acids: CASRPSGMVYEQYF. The CDR3 nucleotides are TGCGCCAGCAGACCTAGCGGGATGGTCTACGAGCAGTACTTC.

The gene calls are TRBV6-1 and TRBJ2-3, with TRBD2 matching over 13 bases. V lost 6 bases and J lost 5; bases outside the gene matches: 14. Germline V CDR1 and CDR2: MNHNS, SASEGT. This CDR3 region has 18 residues. CDR3 protein: CASRDRGGLAGVGDTQYF. DNA of the CDR3: TGTGCCAGCAGGGACAGGGGCGGACTAGCGGGAGTTGGAGATACGCAGTATTTT.

The J gene is TRBJ1-2, the V gene TRBV6-2 or TRBV6-3; weak D call: TRBD1 (5 bases). CDR3 length equals 13 residues. Trimming shortened V by 6 bases and J by 5 bases, and 13 bases separated the two germline ends. Germline values: CDR1 MNHEY, CDR2 SVGEGT. The CDR3 DNA reads as TGTGCCAGCAGCCCGACAGAGGATTATGGCTACACCTTC. It encodes CASSPTEDYGYTF.

The rearrangement joins TRBV5-1 to TRBJ1-1; 7 bases map to TRBD1. V gave up 6 bases and J gave up 0 bases; unmatched junction bases: 14. Per germline, CDR1 SGHRS and CDR2 YFSETQ. The CDR3 totals 17 residues. Here the CDR3 reads CASKRGQEIVMNTEAFF. In nucleotides, the CDR3 is TGCGCCAGCAAGCGAGGACAGGAAATCGTCATGAACACTGAAGCTTTCTTT.

This sequence joins TRBV25-1 and TRBJ2-7; D unclear. Germline V lookup: CDR1 MGHDK, CDR2 SYGVNS. The length of the CDR3 is 12 residues. The V gene lost 8 bases and the J gene lost 3 bases, with 11 bases spanning the gap. CDR3 nucleotides: TGTGCCAGCGTTTCGTGGAACTACGAGCAGTACGTC. Protein sequence: CASVSWNYEQYV.

The chain couples TRBV5-1 to TRBJ1-4, with TRBD1 matching 8 bases. The CDR3 covers 15 residues. Germline CDR1 SGHRS, CDR2 YFSETQ. V lost 4 bases to trimming and J lost 7 bases; unmatched junction nucleotides: 9. In DNA, the CDR3 is TGCGCCAGCAGCCCAGGGGGCGCATCGGTTGAAAAACTGTTTTTT. It is translated as CASSPGGASVEKLFF.

The chain recombines TRBV18 with TRBJ2-1, with D hard to call. CDR1 is KGHSH, CDR2 LQKENI, per germline. CDR3 length equals 15 residues. The V gene lost 3 bases and the J gene lost 0 bases, with 9 bases spanning the gap. Here the CDR3 DNA reads TGTGCCAGCTCACCGGTCCCGAGCTCCTACAATGAGCAGTTCTTC. This encodes CASSPVPSSYNEQFF.

This clonotype was counted between two and nine times. The chain uses TRBV29-1 and TRBJ2-1, with TRBD2 identical over 8 bases. V shed 7 bases, J shed 7 bases, and the junction held 12 bases outside the gene matches. This CDR3 is built from 14 residues. CDR1 is SQVTM, CDR2 ANQGSEA, per germline. DNA of the CDR3: TGCAGCGACGTACCGGGACTAGACTTGAATGAGCAGTTCTTC. It encodes CSDVPGLDLNEQFF.

In its sample, this clonotype was seen once. V gene TRBV28 combines with J gene TRBJ2-7, with TRBD1 identical over 9 bases. The germline gives CDR1 MDHEN, CDR2 SYDVKM. The trim removed 3 bases at V and 3 bases at J, leaving 9 bases unmatched. The CDR3 contains 16 residues. CDR3 sequence: CASSLGQGAQFYEQYF. DNA of the CDR3: TGTGCCAGCAGTTTGGGACAGGGAGCCCAGTTCTACGAGCAGTACTTC.

The chain couples TRBV6-2 or TRBV6-3 to TRBJ1-5, with 9 bases matching TRBD1. Losses at the gene ends were 5 bases for V and 6 bases for J; bases not matched to a gene: 5. Germline V gene lookup returns CDR1 MNHEY and CDR2 SVGEGT. The CDR3 is made up of 14 amino acids. CDR3 sequence (DNA): TGTGCCAGCAGTAAACAGGGGGCGTTTCAGCCCCAGCATTTT. Encoded protein: CASSKQGAFQPQHF.

This clonotype was recorded once. V and J are TRBV7-6 and TRBJ2-5; a possible D gene is TRBD2 (5 bases). Germline assignment: CDR1 SGHVS and CDR2 FNYEAQ. This CDR3 contains 15 residues. V lost 5 bases to trimming and J lost 4 bases, with 17 bases between them. CDR3: CASSPPGFGPETQYF. CDR3 nucleotides: TGTGCCAGCAGCCCTCCGGGATTCGGTCCAGAGACCCAGTACTTC.

The CDR3 nucleotides read TGTGCCAGCAGCTATACGGGAGGACCCTACAATGAGCAGTTCTTC. Translated: CASSYTGGPYNEQFF. This chain connects TRBV7-9 to TRBJ2-1; 7 bases fit TRBD2. The CDR3 totals 15 residues. CDR1 and CDR2 (germline): SEHNR, FQNEAQ (reference sequence). The trim removed 4 bases at V and 2 bases at J, leaving 5 bases unmatched. The entire variable domain, with the rest obtained from reference TRBV7-9 and TRBJ2-1, is as follows: DTGVSQNPRHKITKRGQNVTFRCDPISEHNRLYWYRQTLGQGPEFLTYFQNEAQLEKSRLLSDRFSAERPKGSFSTLEIQRTEQGDSAMYLCASSYTGGPYNEQFFGPGTRLTVL.

The table lists this clonotype with a few counts. This chain connects TRBV29-1 to TRBJ1-1; 8 nucleotides line up with TRBD1. V shed 6 bases, J shed 1 base, and the junction held 13 bases outside the gene matches. The CDR3 sequence is 16 residues long. The germline V gene has CDR1 SQVTM and CDR2 ANQGSEA. The CDR3 spells CSVDTGGSNRNTEAFF. CDR3 DNA sequence: TGCAGCGTCGATACAGGGGGGAGTAATAGGAACACTGAAGCTTTCTTT.

This sequence joins TRBV5-4 and TRBJ2-2, with 7 bases matching TRBD1. Trimming cost V 3 bases and J 1 base; bases outside gene matches: 15. Germline-derived CDR1 and CDR2 are SGHNT and YYREEE (reference sequence). The CDR3 is made up of 19 amino acids. CDR3: CASSWWGKTRQGNTGELFF. The CDR3 DNA sequence: TGTGCCAGCAGCTGGTGGGGAAAAACGAGACAGGGGAACACCGGGGAGCTGTTTTTT.

The rearrangement uses TRBV4-3 and TRBJ2-6; unclear D gene. This CDR3 is built from 16 residues. Per germline, CDR1 LGHNA and CDR2 YSLEER. The V and J ends lost 0 bases and 2 bases respectively, with 8 bases between them. Written as DNA, the CDR3 is TGCGCCAGCAGCCAAGATCTCAGAACTGGGGCCAACGTCCTGACTTTC. Translation: CASSQDLRTGANVLTF.

J is TRBJ2-7 and V is TRBV28, with 13 nucleotides matching TRBD2. Germline V gene lookup returns CDR1 MDHEN and CDR2 SYDVKM. This CDR3 is 14 amino acids long. Trimming at V came to 8 bases and at J to 6 bases, leaving 7 bases not matched to a gene. DNA of the CDR3: TGTGCCAGCTCCTTAGGGACTAGCGGGACCGAGCAGTACTTC. This sequence encodes CASSLGTSGTEQYF.